This is a list of T cell receptor beta chains from one sample in a study of T cells after yellow fever vaccination. TCRdb recomputed calls from the 5' RACE reads with MiXCR, one row per CDR3 protein. The sample lists hundreds of thousands of distinct CDR3 sequences, approximately 13% occurring once. Sequencing was performed on PBMCs, taken on the day of the yellow fever booster vaccination. The receptors here all came from a man aged 30 to 39 who received the YFV17D yellow fever vaccine. Both conserved end residues are trimmed from each CDR3.

j_call	v_call	cdr3_aa
TRBJ2-1	TRBV20-1	SATGAGAWPNEQF
TRBJ2-3	TRBV12-3/TRBV12-4	ASGRTVNTQY
TRBJ2-2	TRBV15	ATSRDGRAAGELF
TRBJ2-5	TRBV7-9	ASMDRGTQY
TRBJ1-4	TRBV12-5	ASGFLGREKLF
TRBJ1-6	TRBV5-1	ASSSRTYNSPLH
TRBJ2-7	TRBV28	ASSLTRWEQY
TRBJ2-1	TRBV2	ASSGLAGFNEQF
TRBJ2-5	TRBV6-1	ASIKRWGRRETQY
TRBJ2-2	TRBV5-1	ASSLSGKVAGELF
TRBJ2-3	TRBV5-6	ASSREGSGTDTQY
TRBJ1-1	TRBV10-2	ASSRSTGVTEAF
TRBJ2-7	TRBV20-1	SASLLLGQAYEQY
TRBJ2-3	TRBV12-3/TRBV12-4	ASSFGTGNTQY
TRBJ2-3	TRBV29-1	SVNQGATTDTQY
TRBJ2-5	TRBV15	ATSRDMISQY
TRBJ2-1	TRBV5-1	ASSSGGPSGSLDNEQF
TRBJ1-6	TRBV3-2	ASSPPGATDSPLH
TRBJ1-1	TRBV6-4	ASSSVTCAF
TRBJ1-6	TRBV7-3	ASSPTQGSPLH
TRBJ2-1	TRBV10-3	AIRSVGINEQF
TRBJ2-4	TRBV7-2	ASSLVGTSGNIQY
TRBJ2-4	TRBV6-1	ASLAGDFSLAKNIQY
TRBJ2-5	TRBV20-1	SARVLRFEETQY
TRBJ1-2	TRBV7-2	ASSLEGDRNYGYT
TRBJ2-7	TRBV12-3/TRBV12-4	ASSPTGVGEQY
TRBJ2-2	TRBV7-2	ASSALPNTGELF
TRBJ2-5	TRBV7-3	ASSLIPLRDPKGTQY
TRBJ2-3	TRBV18	ASSPHRDAGTQY
TRBJ1-1	TRBV20-1	SARDPGRETTEAF
.	TRBV20-1	SAGQGRNQPQY
TRBJ1-1	TRBV28	ASKGTGGRTEAF
TRBJ2-3	TRBV5-1	ASSSVAGLTTDTQY
TRBJ2-3	TRBV4-3	ASSLIGQGANTQY
TRBJ2-5	TRBV20-1	SASGTAPRTQY
TRBJ2-3	TRBV6-2/TRBV6-3	ASRGGTSGDTQY
TRBJ2-1	TRBV20-1	SARDLLVGSYNEQF
TRBJ2-1	TRBV12-3/TRBV12-4	ASSLADGISEQF
TRBJ1-2	TRBV7-8	ASSLNRGGYGYT
TRBJ2-1	TRBV19	ASSIFGRVYNEQF
TRBJ2-7	TRBV29-1	SVGGRMADEQY
TRBJ2-3	TRBV29-1	SVVPRGPSQDTQY
TRBJ2-7	TRBV7-8	ASSQSPGSATYEQY
TRBJ2-1	TRBV24-1	ATSERGQSSYNEQF
TRBJ2-3	TRBV6-1	ASSTGSRGNTQY
TRBJ2-5	TRBV20-1	SAYGQGALFSETQY
TRBJ2-1	TRBV24-1	ATSEAGTGRNEQF
TRBJ2-3	TRBV6-5	ASSYQGLAGVPDTQY